This T cell receptor beta chain was observed in a study of brain T cells in children with intractable seizures. Of note for this clone: The antigen is undetermined.

General observations from the study: Viral specificity was inferred only from CDR3 similarity; HCMV serostatus was unknown. Pre-surgery blood may have been undersampled, hiding some clones.

Germline CDR1 is SGHTA and CDR2 is FQGTGA. Trimming stripped 3 bases from V and 7 bases from J, with 10 bases between. The CDR3 is 14 amino acids. The repertoire was sequenced with immunoSEQ multiplex PCR; TCRdb's copy has only in-frame clones and lacks some. The table has 65,000 to 85,000 clones, more than 85% seen once. Only cases whose brain tissue showed the highest T cell transcript signatures were sequenced. Patients received at least one anti-epileptic drug before surgery. The chain is built from TRBV7-3 and TRBJ1-6, with unresolved D. This TCR came from a boy in the first two years of life with tuberous sclerosis and intractable seizures. Specimen: peripheral blood, collected at surgery. CDR3 sequence reads: CASSFSGKNSPLHF. The CDR3 coding sequence is TGTGCCAGCAGCTTCTCTGGGAAAAATTCACCCCTCCACTTT.